One and the same sample provided the 10 T cell receptor beta chains below, sequenced in a study of CD8 T cells in Susac syndrome (dated by TCRdb to about 2019). Library preparation was by the immunoSEQ multiplex PCR assay. RNA was extracted using the RNeasy kit, and about 0.45 to 1 microgram was reverse transcribed with random hexamers. TCRdb applied fastp at Q25 and MiXCR to the public reads, then kept only in-frame beta chains. Each entry merges the rows of one CDR3 protein and shows their most common DNA and genes. Recorded for this sample are 120,000 or so distinct CDR3 sequences; more than 90% of them occurred a single time. Together, the top ten hold approximately 0.2% of the sample. Sequences were obtained from CD8+ T cells from PBMCs. All receptors come from a human donor with Susac syndrome.

This clonotype was detected once. One end of the junction fails to match germline, which may point to a read error. CDR3 DNA: TGTGCCAGCAGTTTTTGGCCCCAAGGGACCCAGTACTTC. As protein: CASSFWPQGTQYF. This sequence joins TRBV12-3 or TRBV12-4 and TRBJ2-5; D gene ambiguous. This CDR3 contains 13 residues.

The genes are TRBV6-5 and TRBJ1-6; 9 bases fit TRBD1. The germline gives CDR1 MNHEY, CDR2 SVGAGI. Trimming took 1 base from V and 10 from J; bases not matched to a gene: 14. This CDR3 contains 18 residues. DNA of the CDR3: TGTGCCAGCAGTTACTTTCCGGGACAGGGCCCGGACTTGTCACCCCTCCACTTT. It is translated as CASSYFPGQGPDLSPLHF.

The rearrangement links TRBV12-5 to TRBJ2-1; no firm D call. Looked up from germline, CDR1 is LGHNT and CDR2 is FRNRAP. V dropped 4 bases and J dropped 2 bases, with 18 bases sitting between them. This CDR3 has 17 residues. CDR3 bases: TGTGCTAGTGGTTCCCTAGTAACGACCTACCCCTACAATGAGCAGTTCTTC. Protein product: CASGSLVTTYPYNEQFF.

The chain carries TRBV19 and TRBJ1-5; D is unclear. The CDR3 consists of 15 residues. Trimming shortened V by 7 bases and J by 0 bases, and 13 bases separated the two germline ends. Germline CDR1 is LNHDA and CDR2 is SQIVND (reference sequence). CDR3 nucleotide sequence: TGTGCCAGTACCTTACAGTCATATAGCAATCAGCCCCAGCATTTT. Translation gives CASTLQSYSNQPQHF.

This rearrangement joins TRBV7-6 to TRBJ1-1; the match to TRBD1 covers 10 bases. The V segment lost 5 bases and the J segment 4 bases; nucleotides outside the gene matches: 13. CDR3 length: 17 residues. CDR1 and CDR2 (germline): SGHVS, FNYEAQ. CDR3 in amino acids: CASSPKPGQGSGTEAFF. The CDR3 DNA sequence: TGTGCCAGCAGCCCAAAGCCGGGACAGGGGTCGGGCACTGAAGCTTTCTTT.

The gene calls are TRBV30 and TRBJ1-2; possibly TRBD1 for D (5 bases). The ends were cut back, 2 bases at V and 6 bases at J, with 13 bases in the middle. The germline CDR1 and CDR2 sequences are GTSNPN and SVGIG (reference sequence). This CDR3 is 13 amino acids long. This CDR3 reads CAWSLGRANGYTF. DNA of the CDR3: TGTGCCTGGAGTCTAGGCAGGGCCAATGGCTACACCTTC.

This chain uses TRBV11-2 with TRBJ2-7; D unclear. Germline CDR1 SGHAT, CDR2 FQNNGV. This CDR3 contains 14 residues. The ends were cut back, 1 base at V and 1 base at J, with 8 bases in the middle. CDR3 nucleotides: TGTGCCAGCAGCTTAGTAGAAGAATCCTACGAGCAGTACTTC. It specifies CASSLVEESYEQYF.

The chain joins TRBV4-1 to TRBJ2-1; D is perhaps TRBD2 (6 bases). Per germline, CDR1 MGHRA and CDR2 YSYEKL. The CDR3 totals 12 residues. Trimming took off 4 bases at V and 9 bases at J, with 10 bases between the two ends. The CDR3 spells CASSLLASEQFF. The CDR3 DNA follows: TGCGCCAGCAGCCTACTAGCATCTGAGCAGTTCTTC.

The DNA of the CDR3 is TGTGCCAGCAGCCTAACAGGAGGGGATGATGGCTACACCTTC. This codes for CASSLTGGDDGYTF. The chain recombines TRBV6-5 with TRBJ1-2, with a tentative D call TRBD1 (5 bases). The germline CDR1 and CDR2 sequences are MNHEY and SVGAGI. Trimming removed 6 bases from V and 6 bases from J, with 17 bases in between. CDR3 size: 14 residues.

CDR3 sequence: CASSQRGSPLHF. CDR3 nucleotide sequence: TGCGCCAGCAGCCAACGTGGTTCACCCCTCCACTTT. The chain joins TRBV5-1 to TRBJ1-6; D gene uncertain. With 4 bases removed from V and 9 bases from J, the gap between germline ends came to 8 bases. This CDR3 has 12 residues. Per the germline V gene, CDR1 is SGHRS and CDR2 is YFSETQ.